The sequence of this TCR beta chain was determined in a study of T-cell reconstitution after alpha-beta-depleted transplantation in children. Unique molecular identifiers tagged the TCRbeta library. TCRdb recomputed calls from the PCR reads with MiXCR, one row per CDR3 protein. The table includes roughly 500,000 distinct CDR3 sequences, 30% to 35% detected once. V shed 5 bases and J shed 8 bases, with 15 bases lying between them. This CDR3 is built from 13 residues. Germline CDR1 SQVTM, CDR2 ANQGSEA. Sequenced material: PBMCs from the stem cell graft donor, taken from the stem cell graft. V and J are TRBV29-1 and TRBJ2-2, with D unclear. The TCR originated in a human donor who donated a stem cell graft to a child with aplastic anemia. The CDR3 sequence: CSVRLLRVGELFF. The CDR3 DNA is TGCAGCGTTCGTCTCCTACGTGTGGGGGAGCTGTTTTTT.